Following are 8 T cell receptor beta chains from one sample sequenced in a study of T-cell reconstitution after alpha-beta-depleted transplantation in children. A library of TCRbeta sequences, prepared with unique molecular identifiers, was generated. Each CDR3 protein is one row after TCRdb ran MiXCR on the PCR reads. The table lists about 980,000 distinct CDR3 sequences, roughly 31% of them singletons, with approximately 30% in the top ten. The sample was PBMCs, mostly from graft donor cells, taken 360 days after TCRalphabeta/CD19-depleted stem cell transplant. These receptors were taken from a boy younger than two who had a stem cell transplant for SCID, so the T cells may come from the graft donor.

Only a few counts were recorded for this clonotype. This chain uses TRBV4-1 with TRBJ2-1, with D perhaps matching TRBD1 (6 bases). CDR3 size: 21 residues. CDR1 and CDR2 from the germline V gene are MGHRA and YSYEKL. V lost 0 bases and J 9 bases, leaving 33 bases between the germline ends. Here the CDR3 DNA reads TGCGCCAGCAGCCAAGATGCGGAGAGGGGGTGGGGCGGCCAATTCAACTCTGAGCAGTTCTTC. Residues: CASSQDAERGWGGQFNSEQFF.

This clonotype has a count of ten or more. The V call is TRBV10-3, the J call TRBJ2-7, with no clear D. The CDR3 is 11 residues long. The V gene lost 2 bases and the J gene lost 4 bases, with 3 bases spanning the gap. Germline CDR1 and CDR2: ENHRY and SYGVKD. The CDR3 sequence: CAISEGYEQYF. The CDR3 DNA reads as TGTGCCATCAGTGAGGGGTACGAGCAGTACTTC.

The chain uses TRBV7-2 and TRBJ2-5; D might be TRBD1 (5 bases). Trimming pared 1 base from V and 6 bases from J, leaving 9 bases between. Germline V gene data show CDR1 as SGHTA and CDR2 as FQGNSA. The CDR3 sequence is 13 residues long. The CDR3 DNA reads TGTGCCAGCAGCTTAGGCAGGGCTAAGACCCAGTACTTC. Translating gives CASSLGRAKTQYF.

The chain has TRBV28 and TRBJ1-1, with a possible D match to TRBD1 (5 bases). This CDR3 spans 15 amino acids. Germline V gene lookup returns CDR1 MDHEN and CDR2 SYDVKM. The V and J ends lost 3 bases and 4 bases respectively, with 15 bases between them. The CDR3 protein is CASSFPYRLITEAFF. The CDR3 nucleotides are TGTGCCAGCAGTTTCCCCTACAGGCTCATCACTGAAGCTTTCTTT.

The chain carries TRBV3-1 and TRBJ2-1; TRBD2 agrees at 12 bases. With 4 bases clipped from V and 6 bases from J, the junction kept 10 bases outside the gene matches. This CDR3 comprises 17 residues. Germline CDR1 and CDR2: LGHDT and YNNKEL (reference sequence). The CDR3 region has the DNA TGTGCCAGCAGCCCGAGGACTAGCGGGGTCTCTTTCAATGAGCAGTTCTTC. Protein: CASSPRTSGVSFNEQFF.

There are many counts of this clonotype. This chain joins TRBV2 and TRBJ2-1; 7 bases fit TRBD2. V lost 2 bases, J lost 5 bases, and 6 bases stayed unmatched. Per germline, CDR1 SNHLY and CDR2 FYNNEI. The CDR3 length is 15 residues. The CDR3 DNA is TGTGCCAGCAGTGAACCGGGGAGGGCGAACAATGAGCAGTTCTTC. This sequence encodes CASSEPGRANNEQFF.

In DNA, the CDR3 is TGTGCCAGCACCATCGACAGGGGCTTAAAGACCTACGAGCAGTACTTC. Protein sequence: CASTIDRGLKTYEQYF. The chain is built from TRBV12-3 or TRBV12-4 and TRBJ2-7; TRBD1 matches 8 bases. V trimming: 7 bases; J trimming: 2 bases; junction bases outside the gene matches: 13. The CDR3 runs to 16 residues.

In this sample, this clonotype turned up many times. J is TRBJ2-5 and V is TRBV20-1; 7 bases are shared with TRBD2. Germline CDR1 and CDR2: DFQATT and SNEGSKA (reference sequence). V gave up 0 bases and J gave up 5 bases; unmatched junction bases: 9. CDR3 size: 15 residues. CDR3 loop: CSARDGRGGPETQYF. DNA of the CDR3: TGCAGTGCTAGAGATGGGAGGGGAGGGCCGGAGACCCAGTACTTC.